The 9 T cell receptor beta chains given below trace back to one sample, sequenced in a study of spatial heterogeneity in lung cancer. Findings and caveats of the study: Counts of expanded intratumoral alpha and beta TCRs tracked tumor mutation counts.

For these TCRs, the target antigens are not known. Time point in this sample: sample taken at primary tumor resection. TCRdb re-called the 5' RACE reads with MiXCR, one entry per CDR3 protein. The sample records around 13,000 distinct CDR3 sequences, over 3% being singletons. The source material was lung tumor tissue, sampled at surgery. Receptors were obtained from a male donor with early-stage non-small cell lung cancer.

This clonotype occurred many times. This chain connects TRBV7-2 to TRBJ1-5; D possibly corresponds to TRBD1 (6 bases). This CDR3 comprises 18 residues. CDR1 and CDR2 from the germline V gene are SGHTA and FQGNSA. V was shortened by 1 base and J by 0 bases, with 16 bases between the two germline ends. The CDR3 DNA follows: TGTGCCAGCAGCTTAGTGGCTCAGGGGTGGCGTAGCAATCAGCCCCAGCATTTT. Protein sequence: CASSLVAQGWRSNQPQHF. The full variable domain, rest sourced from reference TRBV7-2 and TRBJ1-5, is GAGVSQSPSNKVTEKGKDVELRCDPISGHTALYWYRQSLGQGLEFLIYFQGNSAPDKSGLPSDRFSAERTGGSVSTLTIQRTQQEDSAVYLCASSLVAQGWRSNQPQHFGDGTRLSIL.

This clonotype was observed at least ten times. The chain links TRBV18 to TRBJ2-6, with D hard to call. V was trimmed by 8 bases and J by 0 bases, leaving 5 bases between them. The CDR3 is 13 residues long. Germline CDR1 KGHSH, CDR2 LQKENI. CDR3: CASQSSGANVLTF. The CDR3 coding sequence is TGTGCCAGCCAGAGCTCTGGGGCCAACGTCCTGACTTTC. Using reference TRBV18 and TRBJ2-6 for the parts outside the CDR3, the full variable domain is NAGVMQNPRHLVRRRGQEARLRCSPMKGHSHVYWYRQLPEEGLKFMVYLQKENIIDESGMPKERFSAEFPKEGPSILRIQQVVRGDSAAYFCASQSSGANVLTFGAGSRLTVL.

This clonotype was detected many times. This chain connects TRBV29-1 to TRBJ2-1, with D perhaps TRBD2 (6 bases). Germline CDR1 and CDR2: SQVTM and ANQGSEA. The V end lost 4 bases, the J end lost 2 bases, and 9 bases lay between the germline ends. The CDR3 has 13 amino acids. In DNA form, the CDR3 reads TGCAGCGTTGTTTTAGCGGCCTACAATGAGCAGTTCTTC. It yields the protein CSVVLAAYNEQFF.

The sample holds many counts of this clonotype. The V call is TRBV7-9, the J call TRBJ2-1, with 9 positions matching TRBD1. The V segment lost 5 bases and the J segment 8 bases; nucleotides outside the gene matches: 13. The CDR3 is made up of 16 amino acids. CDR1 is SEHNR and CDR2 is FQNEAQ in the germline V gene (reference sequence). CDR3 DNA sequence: TGTGCCAGCAGCCCTAGACAGGGACAGGGAGAGTATGAGCAGTTCTTC. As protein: CASSPRQGQGEYEQFF. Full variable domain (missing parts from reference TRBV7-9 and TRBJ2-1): DTGVSQNPRHKITKRGQNVTFRCDPISEHNRLYWYRQTLGQGPEFLTYFQNEAQLEKSRLLSDRFSAERPKGSFSTLEIQRTEQGDSAMYLCASSPRQGQGEYEQFFGPGTRLTVL.

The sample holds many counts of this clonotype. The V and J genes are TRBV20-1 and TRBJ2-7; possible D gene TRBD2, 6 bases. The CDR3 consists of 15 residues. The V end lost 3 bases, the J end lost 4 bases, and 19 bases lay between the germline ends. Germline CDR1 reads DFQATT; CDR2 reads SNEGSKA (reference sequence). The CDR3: CSASRPGLCFYEQYF. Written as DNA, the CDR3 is TGCAGTGCTAGCAGACCGGGACTTTGTTTTTACGAGCAGTACTTC.

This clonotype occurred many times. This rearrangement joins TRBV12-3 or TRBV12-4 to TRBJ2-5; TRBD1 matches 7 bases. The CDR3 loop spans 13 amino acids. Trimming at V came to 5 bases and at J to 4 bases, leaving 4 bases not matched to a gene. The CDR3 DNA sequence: TGTGCCAGCAGTGACAGGGTTGGAGAGACCCAGTACTTC. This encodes CASSDRVGETQYF.

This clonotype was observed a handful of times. The CDR3 region is CAWAGQGQTFNQPQHF. In nucleotides, the CDR3 is TGTGCCTGGGCCGGACAGGGACAAACTTTCAATCAGCCCCAGCATTTT. The rearrangement uses TRBV30 and TRBJ1-5; 8 positions match TRBD1. Germline CDR1 and CDR2: GTSNPN and SVGIG (reference sequence). The length of the CDR3 is 16 residues. V gave up 5 bases and J gave up 3 bases; unmatched junction bases: 12.

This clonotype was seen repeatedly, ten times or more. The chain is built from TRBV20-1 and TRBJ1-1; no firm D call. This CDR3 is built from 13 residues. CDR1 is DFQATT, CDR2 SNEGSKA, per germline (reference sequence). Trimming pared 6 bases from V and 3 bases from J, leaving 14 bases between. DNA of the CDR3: TGCAGTGCGATACGAACTATCTACACTGAAGCTTTCTTT. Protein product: CSAIRTIYTEAFF.

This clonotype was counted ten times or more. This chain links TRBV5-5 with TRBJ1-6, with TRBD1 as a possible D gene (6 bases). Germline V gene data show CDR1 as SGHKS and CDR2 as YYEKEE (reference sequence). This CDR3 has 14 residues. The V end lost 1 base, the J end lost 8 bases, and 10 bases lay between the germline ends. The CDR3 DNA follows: TGTGCCAGCAGCTTGACCACAGGGTATTCACCCCTCCACTTT. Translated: CASSLTTGYSPLHF.